This TCR beta chain was captured by sequencing in a study of vaccination effects on CD4 cells after COVID-19. Profiling relied on immunoSEQ multiplex PCR, and the TCRdb table lists in-frame clones only, not all of them. Of approximately 78,000 clones in the sample, over 70% were seen once. With respect to this clone: Its antigen remains unknown.

The CDR3 runs to 15 residues. Germline CDR1 reads KGHSH; CDR2 reads LQKENI. The germline V and J ends were trimmed by 3 bases and 1 base, with 12 bases remaining between them. Antigen-specific CD4+ T cells expanded by the ViraFEST assay with viral peptide pools were then sequenced. Subsequent to a culture period of 10 to 11 days, CD4+ T cells were isolated. Two-dose vaccination with either BNT162b2 or mRNA-1273 was given to the participants. This sample comprised CD4+ T cells from PBMCs cultured with HCoV-229E spike peptides, obtained after COVID-19 vaccination. The source is a human donor who received a COVID-19 vaccine. The rearrangement links TRBV18 to TRBJ1-2; D is undetermined. The CDR3 DNA follows: TGTGCCAGCTCACCGGGCTGGCAGTATAACTATGGCTACACCTTC. It translates to CASSPGWQYNYGYTF.